A selection of T cell receptor beta chains follows, all from one sample in a study of blood T cell repertoires in COVID-19. The assay was immunoSEQ multiplex PCR, and TCRdb's table has in-frame clones only and misses some. Altogether roughly 290,000 clones are present, around 90% being singletons, with the ten largest covering roughly 7%. What was sequenced was peripheral blood. The receptors originated from a woman aged 25 to 39 with COVID-19, enrolled during active disease. CDR3s include the opening cysteine and the closing phenylalanine or tryptophan. A D gene is named only where the DNA matches it firmly. Size is omitted from some rows. Given values are once, few, many or a class for expanded clones.

v_gene	d_gene	len	j_gene	abundance	CDR3aa	CDR3nt
TRBV24-1	.	14	TRBJ1-2	.	CATSDHDHADGYTF	TGTGCCACCAGTGACCATGACCATGCGGATGGCTACACCTTC
TRBV7-2	.	13	TRBJ1-1	.	CASRQGLNTEAFF	TGTGCCAGCAGACAGGGATTGAACACTGAAGCTTTCTTT
TRBV19	.	16	TRBJ1-4	.	CASSPRAGGHNEKLFF	TGTGCCAGTAGTCCCCGAGCTGGGGGCCATAATGAAAAACTGTTTTTT
TRBV29-1	.	13	TRBJ1-6	.	CSARTEYNSPLHF	TGCAGCGCCCGGACAGAATATAATTCACCCCTCCACTTT
TRBV3-1/TRBV3-2	.	16	TRBJ2-2	.	CASSQGRLAYTGELFF	TGTGCCAGCAGCCAAGGAAGGCTAGCGTACACCGGGGAGCTGTTTTTT
TRBV30	.	11	TRBJ2-5	.	CAWQGRETQYF	TGTGCCTGGCAGGGGCGGGAGACCCAGTACTTC
TRBV19	TRBD1	14	TRBJ1-2	.	CATKPGQGLYGYTF	TGTGCCACCAAACCGGGACAGGGGCTCTATGGCTACACCTTC
TRBV7-2	TRBD1	14	TRBJ1-1	.	CASSRTGGATEAFF	TGTGCCAGCAGCCGGACAGGGGGAGCCACTGAAGCTTTCTTT
TRBV12-3/TRBV12-4	.	12	TRBJ1-3	.	CASRVSGNTIYF	TGTGCCAGCCGCGTCTCTGGAAACACCATATATTTT
TRBV5-5	.	15	TRBJ2-1	.	CASSPGGPDYNEQFF	TGTGCCAGCAGCCCCGGGGGGCCAGACTACAATGAGCAGTTCTTC
TRBV7-9	TRBD1	14	TRBJ2-7	.	CASSLSQGVYEQYF	TGTGCCAGCAGCTTAAGTCAGGGGGTCTACGAGCAGTACTTC
TRBV7-7	TRBD2	15	TRBJ2-5	.	CASSPTSGRVETQYF	TGTGCTAGCAGTCCGACTAGCGGGAGGGTCGAGACCCAGTACTTC
TRBV7-6	TRBD2	16	TRBJ2-1	.	CASSLVGTSGSNEQFF	TGTGCCAGCAGCTTAGTGGGGACTAGCGGGAGCAATGAGCAGTTCTTC
TRBV7-2	.	15	TRBJ2-7	.	CASSLVAAESYEQYF	TGTGCCAGCAGCTTAGTAGCGGCCGAATCCTACGAGCAGTACTTC
TRBV5-1	TRBD1	16	TRBJ1-4	.	CASSARTGSVEEKLFF	TGCGCCAGCAGCGCCAGGACAGGGTCAGTCGAGGAAAAACTGTTTTTT
TRBV11-2	.	14	TRBJ1-4	.	CASSLRGVKEKLFF	TGTGCCAGCAGCTTACGGGGAGTTAAGGAAAAACTGTTTTTT
TRBV10-3	.	13	TRBJ2-5	.	CAIGGLGQETQYF	TGTGCCATTGGTGGGCTGGGTCAAGAGACCCAGTACTTC
TRBV6-6	TRBD2	15	TRBJ2-1	.	CASSPGGTNYNEQFF	TGTGCCAGCAGCCCGGGCGGGACTAACTACAATGAGCAGTTCTTC
TRBV27	.	16	TRBJ1-5	.	CASSRPGPFSNQPQHF	TGTGCCAGCAGTCGACCGGGTCCGTTTAGCAATCAGCCCCAGCATTTT
TRBV9	TRBD2	16	TRBJ2-1	.	CASSTLAGGDHNEQFF	TGTGCCAGCAGTACCCTAGCGGGAGGGGACCACAATGAGCAGTTCTTC
TRBV9	.	14	TRBJ2-4	.	CASSIGGRRDIQYF	TGTGCCAGCAGCATCGGGGGACGAAGGGACATTCAGTACTTC
TRBV6-4	.	15	TRBJ2-3	.	CASSETQGSTDTQYF	TGTGCCAGCAGTGAGACCCAGGGTAGCACAGATACGCAGTATTTT
TRBV28	TRBD1	12	TRBJ1-1	.	CASKKQGAEAFF	TGTGCCAGCAAGAAACAGGGGGCTGAAGCTTTCTTT
TRBV27	TRBD1	14	TRBJ1-4	once	CASSIRQGWEKLFF	TGTGCCAGCAGTATACGACAGGGTTGGGAAAAACTGTTTTTT
TRBV7-8	TRBD1	15	TRBJ2-7	.	CASSPTTGTPYEQYF	TGTGCCAGCAGCCCGACGACAGGGACACCCTACGAGCAGTACTTC
TRBV2	.	13	TRBJ2-7	.	CASSETTGAEQYF	TGTGCCAGCAGTGAAACTACAGGAGCCGAGCAGTACTTC
TRBV5-1	.	15	TRBJ2-1	.	CASSPNPSSYNEQFF	TGCGCCAGCAGCCCGAACCCCAGCTCCTACAATGAGCAGTTCTTC
TRBV18	TRBD1	14	TRBJ2-7	once	CASSRDRGLYEQYF	TGTGCCAGCTCAAGGGACAGGGGGCTCTACGAGCAGTACTTC